The clone carrying this T cell receptor beta chain was detected many times. This entry is derived from a study of early T cells in non-severe SARS-CoV-2 infection. The TCR library protocol was used to attach unique molecular identifiers. These identifiers were attached to individual cDNA molecules. In TCRdb, the 5' RACE reads were re-called with MiXCR into one record per CDR3 protein. The table shows just under 45,000 distinct CDR3 sequences, with about 11% occurring only once. Material for sequencing was whole blood. This TCR derives from an adult who was a healthcare worker with PCR-confirmed SARS-CoV-2 infection or an uninfected control (not recorded which).

Here the CDR3 reads CASSPGDEAYEQYF. The CDR3, as DNA: TGTGCCAGCTCACCGGGGGACGAAGCCTACGAGCAGTACTTC. The chain has TRBV18 and TRBJ2-7, with D tentatively TRBD1 or TRBD2 (5 bases each). Germline values: CDR1 KGHSH, CDR2 LQKENI. V was clipped by 3 bases and J by 2 bases, with 11 bases between them. CDR3 length equals 14 residues.